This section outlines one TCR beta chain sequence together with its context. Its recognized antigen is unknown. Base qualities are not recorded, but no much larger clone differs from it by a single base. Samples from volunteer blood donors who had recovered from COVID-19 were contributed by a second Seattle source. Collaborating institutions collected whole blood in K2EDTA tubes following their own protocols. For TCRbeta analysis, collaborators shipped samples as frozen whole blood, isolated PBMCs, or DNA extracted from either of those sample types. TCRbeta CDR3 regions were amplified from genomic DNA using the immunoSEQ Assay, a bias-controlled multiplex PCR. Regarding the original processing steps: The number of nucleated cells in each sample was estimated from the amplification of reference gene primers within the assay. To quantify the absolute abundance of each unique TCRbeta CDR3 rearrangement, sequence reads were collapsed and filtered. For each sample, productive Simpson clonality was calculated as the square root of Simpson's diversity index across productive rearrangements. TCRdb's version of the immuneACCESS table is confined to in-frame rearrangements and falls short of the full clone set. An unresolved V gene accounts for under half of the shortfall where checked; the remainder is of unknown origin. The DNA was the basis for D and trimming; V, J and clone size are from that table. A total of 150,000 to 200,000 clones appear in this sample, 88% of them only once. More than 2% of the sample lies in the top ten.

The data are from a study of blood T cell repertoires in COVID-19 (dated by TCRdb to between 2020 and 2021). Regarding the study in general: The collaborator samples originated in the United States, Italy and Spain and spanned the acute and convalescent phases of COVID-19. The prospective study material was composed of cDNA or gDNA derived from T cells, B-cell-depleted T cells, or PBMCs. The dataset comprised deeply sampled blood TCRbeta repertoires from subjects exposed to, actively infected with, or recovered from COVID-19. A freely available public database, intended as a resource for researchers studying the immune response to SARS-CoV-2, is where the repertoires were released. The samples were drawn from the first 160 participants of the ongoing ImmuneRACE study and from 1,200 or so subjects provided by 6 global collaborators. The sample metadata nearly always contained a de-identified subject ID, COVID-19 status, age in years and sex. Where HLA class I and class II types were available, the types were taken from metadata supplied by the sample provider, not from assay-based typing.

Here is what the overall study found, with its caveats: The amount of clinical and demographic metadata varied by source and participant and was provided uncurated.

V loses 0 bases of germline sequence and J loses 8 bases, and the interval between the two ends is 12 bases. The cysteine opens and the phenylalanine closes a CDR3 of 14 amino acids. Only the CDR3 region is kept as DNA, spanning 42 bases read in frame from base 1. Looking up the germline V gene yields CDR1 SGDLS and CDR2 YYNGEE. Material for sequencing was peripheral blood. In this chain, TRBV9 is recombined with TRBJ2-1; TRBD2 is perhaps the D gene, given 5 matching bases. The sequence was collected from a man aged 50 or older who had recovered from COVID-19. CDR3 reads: CASSVVLGSHEQFF. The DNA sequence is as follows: TGTGCCAGCAGCGTAGTCTTGGGGAGTCATGAGCAGTTCTTC.